These 20 T cell receptor beta chains were sequenced from one sample in a study of radiation and T cells in renal cell carcinoma. TCRdb keeps only in-frame clones here, not all; method: immunoSEQ multiplex PCR. The repertoire includes tens of thousands of clones, about 89% of them detected once, and more than 4.5% sits in the top ten. The sample's time point: blood 4 weeks post-SBRT, at nephrectomy. Documented treatment: 15 Gy SBRT to primary tumor, nephrectomy 4 weeks later. This specimen was blood, taken from a patient whose treatment included radiotherapy and nephrectomy. All receptors come from a woman in her 70s with renal cell carcinoma.

A single count supports this clone. The J gene is TRBJ1-1, the V gene TRBV28, with D hard to call. There are 14 residues in the CDR3. CDR1 is MDHEN, CDR2 SYDVKM, per germline. V was clipped by 4 bases and J by 4 bases, with 13 bases between them. CDR3 DNA: TGTGCCAGCAGTTATGCCGCTAAAAGCACTGAAGCTTTCTTT. Encoded protein: CASSYAAKSTEAFF.

This chain links TRBV6-1 with TRBJ2-4, with TRBD2 as a possible D gene (6 bases). This CDR3 region has 15 residues. V dropped 4 bases and J dropped 3 bases, with 13 bases sitting between them. CDR1 and CDR2 from the germline V gene are MNHNS and SASEGT. The CDR3 region is CASSGGANLKNIQYF. For the CDR3, the DNA is TGTGCCAGCAGTGGCGGGGCCAACCTCAAAAACATTCAGTACTTC.

The chain combines TRBV5-6 with TRBJ2-3; TRBD2 is a possible D gene (7 bases). The germline V gene encodes CDR1 SGHDT and CDR2 YYEEEE. V was clipped by 0 bases and J by 0 bases, with 14 bases between them. The length of the CDR3 is 17 residues. The CDR3 sequence: CASSLAARGRSTDTQYF. CDR3 DNA sequence: TGTGCCAGCAGCTTGGCTGCGCGGGGGCGCAGCACAGATACGCAGTATTTT.

V usage is TRBV27 and J usage is TRBJ1-5, with D tentatively TRBD1 (5 bases). Germline V gene sequence: CDR1 MNHEY, CDR2 SMNVEV (reference sequence). V lost 4 bases and J 6 bases, leaving 31 bases between the germline ends. The CDR3 contains 20 residues. This CDR3 reads CASSSRMPKWSDSAIQPQHF. CDR3 nucleotides: TGTGCCAGCAGTTCCAGAATGCCCAAATGGTCAGACAGTGCGATTCAGCCCCAGCATTTT.

This clone came up once. This chain joins TRBV28 and TRBJ1-1; D unclear. Trimming cost V 6 bases and J 9 bases, with 14 bases left between them. The CDR3 covers 12 residues. Per the germline V gene, CDR1 is MDHEN and CDR2 is SYDVKM. Here the CDR3 reads CASSPLTPKAFF. The DNA of the CDR3 is TGTGCCAGCAGCCCTCTTACGCCAAAAGCTTTCTTT.

The chain links TRBV7-9 to TRBJ2-2; D ambiguous. Germline V gene lookup returns CDR1 SEHNR and CDR2 FQNEAQ (reference sequence). The V end was cut by 3 bases, the J end by 5 bases, with 13 bases between. CDR3 size: 15 residues. The CDR3 is CASSLGFLATGELFF. CDR3 in DNA: TGTGCCAGCAGCTTGGGATTCTTGGCGACCGGGGAGCTGTTTTTT.

This chain links TRBV19 with TRBJ2-2; 8 bases are shared with TRBD1. Germline assignment: CDR1 LNHDA and CDR2 SQIVND (reference sequence). The CDR3 loop spans 15 amino acids. V dropped 6 bases and J dropped 5; count of bases not matched to a gene: 8. DNA of the CDR3: TGTGCCAGTAGCCCCGTGCAGGGGGCTACCGGGGAGCTGTTTTTT. This codes for CASSPVQGATGELFF. Looking up the rest from reference TRBV19 and TRBJ2-2 gives the full variable domain: DGGITQSPKYLFRKEGQNVTLSCEQNLNHDAMYWYRQDPGQGLRLIYYSQIVNDFQKGDIAEGYSVSREKKESFPLTVTSAQKNPTAFYLCASSPVQGATGELFFGEGSRLTVL.

The J gene is TRBJ2-3, the V gene TRBV5-1; D is perhaps TRBD2 (7 bases). The CDR3 is 14 residues long. The germline V gene encodes CDR1 SGHRS and CDR2 YFSETQ. V lost 2 bases, J lost 6 bases, and 13 bases lay in between. The CDR3 DNA reads TGCGCCAGCAGCTTTGAGGGGGGGATGGATACGCAGTATTTT. Residues: CASSFEGGMDTQYF.

The V call is TRBV5-5, the J call TRBJ1-6; 7 positions agree with TRBD1. Germline lookup yields CDR1 SGHKS and CDR2 YYEKEE (reference sequence). The trim removed 1 base at V and 11 bases at J, leaving 6 bases unmatched. This CDR3 spans 14 amino acids. The DNA for the CDR3 is TGTGCCAGCAGCTTGCGGGACAGTAACGCACCCCTCCACTTT. Translating gives CASSLRDSNAPLHF.

The chain has TRBV30 and TRBJ1-2; 7 nucleotides match TRBD1. Unmatched junction bases numbered 5, after V lost 5 bases and J lost 5 bases. Germline CDR1 reads GTSNPN; CDR2 reads SVGIG (reference sequence). The CDR3 is 12 amino acids. This CDR3 reads CAWGQEGYGYTF. DNA for the CDR3: TGTGCCTGGGGACAGGAAGGGTATGGCTACACCTTC. Full variable domain (rest looked up from reference TRBV30 and TRBJ1-2): SQTIHQWPATLVQPVGSPLSLECTVEGTSNPNLYWYRQAAGRGLQLLFYSVGIGQISSEVPQNLSASRPQDRQFILSSKKLLLSDSGFYLCAWGQEGYGYTFGSGTRLTVV.

This clone was seen more than once but under ten times. The rearrangement joins TRBV9 to TRBJ1-1, with TRBD1 identical over 12 bases. CDR1 and CDR2 from the germline V gene are SGDLS and YYNGEE. This CDR3 is 15 amino acids long. V was clipped by 3 bases and J by 4 bases; unmatched bases: 4. CDR3 region: CASSAGDRGLTEAFF. In nucleotides, the CDR3 is TGTGCCAGCAGCGCCGGGGACAGGGGGCTCACTGAAGCTTTCTTT.

This clone was picked up a small number of times. The CDR3 region is CAWSWEPNQPQHF. For the CDR3, the DNA is TGTGCCTGGAGTTGGGAGCCTAATCAGCCCCAGCATTTT. The chain employs TRBV30 and TRBJ1-5; D gene ambiguous. The CDR3 length is 13 residues. The germline V gene has CDR1 GTSNPN and CDR2 SVGIG (reference sequence). Deletions cut 2 bases from V and 4 bases from J, with 9 bases between.

The chain carries TRBV11-2 and TRBJ2-5; 9 nucleotides agree with TRBD2. CDR1 SGHAT and CDR2 FQNNGV come from the germline V gene. CDR3 length equals 18 residues. The V and J ends lost 0 bases and 1 base, in that order; junction bases with no gene match: 9. The CDR3 protein is CASSLDRGSGGLQETQYF. CDR3 bases: TGTGCCAGCAGCTTAGATCGGGGTAGCGGGGGCCTCCAAGAGACCCAGTACTTC. Based on the CDR3 plus reference TRBV11-2 and TRBJ2-5, the full variable domain is EAGVAQSPRYKIIEKRQSVAFWCNPISGHATLYWYQQILGQGPKLLIQFQNNGVVDDSQLPKDRFSAERLKGVDSTLKIQPAKLEDSAVYLCASSLDRGSGGLQETQYFGPGTRLLVL.

The gene calls are TRBV25-1 and TRBJ2-3; 7 positions agree with TRBD1. Losses at the gene ends were 4 bases for V and 4 bases for J; bases not matched to a gene: 11. Germline V CDR1 and CDR2: MGHDK, SYGVNS. The CDR3 extends over 16 amino acids. The CDR3 loop is CASSAAGTGAADTQYF. CDR3 nucleotides: TGTGCCAGCAGTGCCGCTGGTACAGGGGCGGCAGATACGCAGTATTTT.

This rearrangement joins TRBV7-6 to TRBJ1-4; D is ambiguous. This CDR3 contains 15 residues. In germline, CDR1 is SGHVS, CDR2 FNYEAQ. With 4 bases removed from V and 2 bases from J, the gap between germline ends came to 11 bases. The CDR3, as DNA: TGTGCCAGCAGCTCCAACCTCGCCACTAATGAAAAACTGTTTTTT. Protein sequence: CASSSNLATNEKLFF.

This clone turned up a few times. CDR3 amino acids: CASRHSGTEAGYTF. CDR3 DNA sequence: TGTGCCAGCAGGCACTCCGGGACAGAAGCCGGCTACACCTTC. The chain links TRBV28 to TRBJ1-2, with 7 bases fitting TRBD1. V lost 6 bases to trimming and J lost 8 bases; unmatched junction nucleotides: 12. CDR3 length equals 14 residues. Germline CDR1 MDHEN, CDR2 SYDVKM.

V usage is TRBV5-1 and J usage is TRBJ2-7; TRBD1 is a possible D gene (6 bases). V dropped 2 bases and J dropped 6 bases, with 15 bases sitting between them. This CDR3 is built from 14 residues. Germline-derived CDR1 and CDR2 are SGHRS and YFSETQ. CDR3 coding DNA: TGCGCCAGCAGCTTAGGGGACACCAGCCGCGAGCAGTACTTC. Translation gives CASSLGDTSREQYF.

The chain is built from TRBV2 and TRBJ2-5; 14 bases are shared with TRBD2. The last part of the DNA fits TRBJ2-7 better; the J call may be wrong. Germline lookup yields CDR1 SNHLY and CDR2 FYNNEI. CDR3 length equals 18 residues. The CDR3 DNA is TGTGCCAGCAGTGCCGGACTAGCGGGGGGAGGTAGCTCCTACGAGCAGTACTTC. Translating it yields CASSAGLAGGGSSYEQYF.

The chain recombines TRBV19 with TRBJ2-3; TRBD2 matches at 14 bases. J gave up 5 bases and V 5 bases, and 9 bases lay outside the gene matches. Germline V gives CDR1 LNHDA, CDR2 SQIVND (reference sequence). The CDR3 contains 17 residues. This CDR3 is CASSLPGLAGAGDTQYF. The CDR3 region has the DNA TGTGCCAGTAGTTTACCGGGACTAGCGGGGGCTGGAGATACGCAGTATTTT.

This sequence joins TRBV12-5 and TRBJ2-7; D not certain. V was trimmed by 5 bases and J by 7 bases, leaving 12 bases between them. The CDR3 sequence is 12 residues long. Germline V gene data show CDR1 as LGHNT and CDR2 as FRNRAP. Here the CDR3 DNA reads TGTGCTAGTGGTCAGGAGATGGGGGAGCAGTACTTC. Protein product: CASGQEMGEQYF.